Below, 31 T cell receptor beta chains from the same sample are listed, as sequenced in a study of cytomegalovirus exposure and HLA in healthy donors. Primers included in the PCR were 60 Vbeta and 13 Jbeta primers. The protocol was immunoSEQ multiplex PCR, while the TCRdb copy is restricted to in-frame clones and leaves out a portion. The sample contains about 120,000 clones, around two thirds of which appear only once. Material: PBMCs. The receptors here all came from a woman between 35 and 50 years old in good health and CMV-seropositive.

This clone was detected only a few times. The gene calls are TRBV6-6 and TRBJ1-5; the match to TRBD1 covers 8 bases. The V gene end was trimmed by 5 bases and the J gene end by 5 bases; junction bases not matched to a gene: 8. Germline loops: CDR1 MNHNY, CDR2 SVGAGI (reference sequence). The CDR3 consists of 15 residues. CDR3 sequence reads: CASSHGQGLHQPQHF. The CDR3 bases are TGTGCCAGCAGTCACGGACAGGGTCTACATCAGCCCCAGCATTTT.

There are a few counts of this clone. The chain carries TRBV10-2 and TRBJ2-3; 8 bases map to TRBD2. The CDR3 extends over 16 amino acids. The V gene's germline CDR1 is WSHSY and CDR2 SAAADI. J gave up 0 bases and V 4 bases, and 6 bases lay outside the gene matches. The CDR3 nucleotides read TGCGCCAGCAGTGGGGCAGCGGGAGCGAGCACAGATACGCAGTATTTT. Its protein product is CASSGAAGASTDTQYF.

The chain joins TRBV7-3 to TRBJ2-5; TRBD2 matches 7 bases. There are 15 residues in the CDR3. CDR1 and CDR2 (germline): SGHTA, FQGTGA. V lost 5 bases, J lost 5 bases, and 11 bases stayed unmatched. CDR3 DNA sequence: TGTGCCAGCAGCCTAGACTCGGGGGGTTGGGAGACCCAGTACTTC. Its translation is CASSLDSGGWETQYF.

There are a few counts of this clone. This chain connects TRBV28 to TRBJ2-7; D possibly corresponds to TRBD2 (6 bases). Germline V lookup: CDR1 MDHEN, CDR2 SYDVKM. Trimming took off 2 bases at V and 3 bases at J, with 11 bases between the two ends. This CDR3 is 14 amino acids long. The CDR3 DNA is TGTGCCAGCAGTTTAGGCGGGATGATCTACGAGCAGTACTTC. Protein sequence: CASSLGGMIYEQYF.

This clone occurred a few times. This sequence joins TRBV19 and TRBJ1-2; 9 bases fit TRBD1. V was pared by 6 bases and J by 8 bases, with 13 bases of the junction left unmatched. The CDR3 sequence is 15 residues long. The germline V gene encodes CDR1 LNHDA and CDR2 SQIVND (reference sequence). This CDR3 reads CASSLTGQGRIGYTF. The CDR3 nucleotides read TGTGCCAGTAGCCTCACGGGACAGGGTCGAATAGGCTACACCTTC.

The J gene is TRBJ1-3, the V gene TRBV18; the D gene is possibly TRBD1 (5 bases). The length of the CDR3 is 16 residues. Per the germline V gene, CDR1 is KGHSH and CDR2 is LQKENI. Trimming took 1 base from V and 1 from J, leaving 11 bases between them. Here the CDR3 DNA reads TGTGCCAGCTCACCACTGAGGAGGGGATCTGGAAACACCATATATTTT. Translated: CASSPLRRGSGNTIYF.

This clone occurred a few times. This chain uses TRBV4-1 with TRBJ2-1, with 9 positions matching TRBD2. With V trimmed by 2 bases and J by 8 bases, 13 bases remained unmatched. The CDR3 extends over 17 amino acids. Germline loops: CDR1 MGHRA, CDR2 YSYEKL. The chain's CDR3 is CASSQSRREGLCDEQFF. The CDR3 DNA is TGCGCCAGCAGCCAAAGCCGGCGGGAGGGCCTTTGCGATGAGCAGTTCTTC.

The V call is TRBV21-1, the J call TRBJ2-7; TRBD2 was called by the table and not checked on the DNA. TRBV21-1 is a listed pseudogene. The CDR3 totals 17 residues. CDR3 nucleotide sequence: TGTGCCAGCAGCATACCTTTAGCGGGATTGGCCCCCTACGAGCAGTACTTC. Protein sequence: CASSIPLAGLAPYEQYF.

The chain is built from TRBV5-4 and TRBJ2-3; 7 bases align to TRBD2. V lost 3 bases, J lost 4 bases, and 8 bases stayed unmatched. The V gene's germline CDR1 is SGHNT and CDR2 YYREEE (reference sequence). This CDR3 region has 15 residues. CDR3 nucleotide sequence: TGTGCCAGCAGCTCCCAGACTAGCAGCGCAGATACGCAGTATTTT. Translation: CASSSQTSSADTQYF.

This chain connects TRBV7-9 to TRBJ1-1; 8 bases match TRBD1. Germline CDR1 SEHNR, CDR2 FQNEAQ (reference sequence). V shed 3 bases, J shed 0 bases, and the junction held 3 bases outside the gene matches. CDR3 length equals 15 residues. The CDR3 DNA follows: TGTGCCAGCAGCTTCGGGGACAGGATGAACACTGAAGCTTTCTTT. Its protein product is CASSFGDRMNTEAFF.

V and J are TRBV5-1 and TRBJ1-2; TRBD1 agrees at 10 bases. Germline CDR1 reads SGHRS; CDR2 reads YFSETQ. The V and J ends lost 4 bases and 7 bases, in that order; junction bases with no gene match: 7. The length of the CDR3 is 14 residues. This CDR3 is CASSAGQGLVGYTF. The CDR3 coding sequence is TGCGCCAGCAGCGCGGGACAGGGGCTGGTTGGCTACACCTTC. Combining the CDR3 with reference TRBV5-1 and TRBJ1-2 gives the whole variable domain KAGVTQTPRYLIKTRGQQVTLSCSPISGHRSVSWYQQTPGQGLQFLFEYFSETQRNKGNFPGRFSGRQFSNSRSEMNVSTLELGDSALYLCASSAGQGLVGYTFGSGTRLTVV.

The chain links TRBV5-1 to TRBJ1-6; D is possibly TRBD1 (5 bases). V was clipped by 4 bases and J by 7 bases, with 27 bases between them. The germline gives CDR1 SGHRS, CDR2 YFSETQ. The CDR3 is made up of 19 amino acids. CDR3 residues: CASSLPRAGTRGENSPLHF. In DNA, the CDR3 is TGCGCCAGCAGCCTACCGAGAGCCGGGACTCGAGGGGAGAATTCACCCCTCCACTTT.

V is TRBV7-2 and J is TRBJ2-1; 11 positions match TRBD2. This CDR3 region has 14 residues. J gave up 9 bases and V 7 bases, and 8 bases lay outside the gene matches. Per the germline V gene, CDR1 is SGHTA and CDR2 is FQGNSA. The CDR3 region is CASTSILAGVEQFF. DNA of the CDR3: TGTGCCAGCACCTCGATACTAGCGGGAGTTGAGCAGTTCTTC.

V gene TRBV5-6 combines with J gene TRBJ2-5; D is possibly TRBD1 (7 bases). Judging by the DNA end, TRBJ2-7 fits better; the J call may be wrong. This CDR3 is built from 14 residues. Looked up from germline, CDR1 is SGHDT and CDR2 is YYEEEE. The CDR3 DNA is TGTGCCAGCAGCTTGGGGAGGGGGCTGCGCGAGCAGTACTTC. Translating gives CASSLGRGLREQYF.

This rearrangement joins TRBV7-9 to TRBJ1-2; D is uncertain. Trimming stripped 3 bases from V and 4 bases from J, with 12 bases between. Germline-derived CDR1 and CDR2 are SEHNR and FQNEAQ (reference sequence). The CDR3 loop spans 14 amino acids. The CDR3 sequence: CASSFSAPGYGYTF. In nucleotides, the CDR3 is TGTGCCAGCAGCTTTTCTGCGCCGGGCTATGGCTACACCTTC.

The rearrangement joins TRBV27 to TRBJ2-5; 8 bases map to TRBD2. The germline V gene encodes CDR1 MNHEY and CDR2 SMNVEV (reference sequence). The CDR3 contains 13 residues. V was pared by 6 bases and J by 5 bases, with 5 bases of the junction left unmatched. As DNA, the CDR3 is TGTGCCAGCAGGCGGGAGGTCCGGGAGACCCAGTACTTC. Translating it yields CASRREVRETQYF.

The chain couples TRBV4-3 to TRBJ2-3; D perhaps matches TRBD2 (6 bases). CDR3 length: 15 amino acids. Trimming pared 1 base from V and 2 bases from J, leaving 10 bases between. Germline V lookup: CDR1 LGHNA, CDR2 YSLEER. The DNA of the CDR3 is TGCGCCAGCAGCCAAGGAACTAGCATCACAGATACGCAGTATTTT. Translating gives CASSQGTSITDTQYF.

This clone was counted a few times. The V gene is TRBV27, the J gene TRBJ1-4, with TRBD1 as a possible D gene (5 bases). Germline assignment: CDR1 MNHEY and CDR2 SMNVEV (reference sequence). V gave up 3 bases and J gave up 8 bases, with 13 bases separating them. The CDR3 extends over 14 amino acids. As DNA, the CDR3 is TGTGCCAGCAGTTTGGCAGGGCTGGAGGAAAAACTGTTTTTT. The encoded protein is CASSLAGLEEKLFF.

This chain uses TRBV7-9 with TRBJ2-1; tentative D call: TRBD2 (5 bases). CDR3 length: 13 residues. V was clipped by 4 bases and J by 1 base, with 5 bases between them. Germline V gives CDR1 SEHNR, CDR2 FQNEAQ (reference sequence). The DNA of the CDR3 is TGTGCCAGCAGCTCGGGATCCTACAATGAGCAGTTCTTC. This gives the protein CASSSGSYNEQFF.

This CDR3 is CATLAGAGVTEAFF. CDR3 in DNA: TGTGCCACCCTTGCGGGGGCGGGGGTCACTGAAGCTTTCTTT. The V call is TRBV19, the J call TRBJ1-1; weak D call: TRBD1 (6 bases). Germline V CDR1 and CDR2: LNHDA, SQIVND (reference sequence). V was shortened by 10 bases and J by 4 bases, with 19 bases between the two germline ends. The CDR3 length is 14 residues.

This clone was seen a single time. V is TRBV10-1 and J is TRBJ2-3; the match to TRBD1 covers 7 bases. This CDR3 comprises 16 residues. CDR1 WNHNN and CDR2 SYGVQD come from the germline V gene (reference sequence). Trimming removed 7 bases from V and 6 bases from J; junction bases left unmatched: 16. CDR3 sequence reads: CASTPGQTFSVDTQYF. CDR3 nucleotide sequence: TGCGCCAGCACCCCGGGACAGACTTTTTCCGTGGATACGCAGTATTTT.

The rearrangement uses TRBV12-2 and TRBJ2-5; the table's D call, TRBD1, has no DNA check behind it. TRBV12-2 is an annotated pseudogene. The CDR3 runs to 11 residues. DNA of the CDR3: TGTGCAAGTCGCTTAGACAGGATTTCGTACTTC. Residues: CASRLDRISYF.

The V call is TRBV9, the J call TRBJ1-4, with D unclear. V lost 3 bases, J lost 0 bases, and 12 bases lay in between. This CDR3 comprises 16 residues. Germline V gives CDR1 SGDLS, CDR2 YYNGEE. The CDR3 nucleotides are TGTGCCAGCAGCGCCGGGGATATAGCAACTAATGAAAAACTGTTTTTT. The encoded protein is CASSAGDIATNEKLFF.

The CDR3 spells CASSQDGDLAKNIQYF. The CDR3 region has the DNA TGCGCCAGCAGCCAAGATGGAGATCTAGCCAAAAACATTCAGTACTTC. The rearrangement joins TRBV4-1 to TRBJ2-4; unclear D gene. Trimming took 0 bases from V and 0 from J, leaving 9 bases between them. Germline loops: CDR1 MGHRA, CDR2 YSYEKL. The CDR3 extends over 16 amino acids.

The chain carries TRBV20-1 and TRBJ1-2; no firm D call. CDR1 is DFQATT and CDR2 is SNEGSKA in the germline V gene (reference sequence). CDR3 length equals 9 residues. V was clipped by 7 bases and J by 4 bases, with 4 bases between them. Here the CDR3 DNA reads TGCAGTGTCTTCTATGGCTACACCTTC. It specifies CSVFYGYTF.

This clone was observed a few times. The chain combines TRBV5-1 with TRBJ2-2, with TRBD2 matching 7 bases. Trimming took 0 bases from V and 1 from J; bases not matched to a gene: 0. The V gene's germline CDR1 is SGHRS and CDR2 YFSETQ. The CDR3 has 15 residues. The chain's CDR3 is CASSLASGNTGELFF. For the CDR3, the DNA is TGCGCCAGCAGCTTGGCTAGCGGGAACACCGGGGAGCTGTTTTTT.

This clone was seen a few times. The chain uses TRBV28 and TRBJ1-5, with D unclear. Looked up from germline, CDR1 is MDHEN and CDR2 is SYDVKM. Trimming pared 1 base from V and 4 bases from J, leaving 14 bases between. The CDR3 is 16 amino acids. CDR3 nucleotides: TGTGCCAGCAGTTTATTGGTTAGTGGGAGAAATCAGCCCCAGCATTTT. Protein product: CASSLLVSGRNQPQHF.

V and J are TRBV19 and TRBJ2-3; TRBD2 matches at 10 bases. The ends lost 2 bases at V and 2 bases at J; junction bases unmatched: 1. The CDR3 runs 15 residues. The germline gives CDR1 LNHDA, CDR2 SQIVND (reference sequence). CDR3 coding DNA: TGTGCCAGTAGTATAACTAGCGGGAACACAGATACGCAGTATTTT. Translation: CASSITSGNTDTQYF. The whole variable domain, filled in from reference TRBV19 and TRBJ2-3, reads DGGITQSPKYLFRKEGQNVTLSCEQNLNHDAMYWYRQDPGQGLRLIYYSQIVNDFQKGDIAEGYSVSREKKESFPLTVTSAQKNPTAFYLCASSITSGNTDTQYFGPGTRLTVL.

The V and J genes are TRBV11-2 and TRBJ2-5, with D tentatively TRBD1 (6 bases). The DNA end favors TRBJ2-7, so the J call may be wrong. The CDR3 totals 15 residues. The germline V gene encodes CDR1 SGHAT and CDR2 FQNNGV. The chain's CDR3 is CASSLDALGGYEQYF. CDR3 bases: TGTGCCAGCAGCTTAGATGCGTTAGGGGGCTACGAGCAGTACTTC.

The chain has TRBV11-3 and TRBJ2-1; D gene unclear. This CDR3 has 14 amino acids. The ends were cut back, 1 base at V and 4 bases at J, with 8 bases in the middle. Looked up from germline, CDR1 is SGHNT and CDR2 is YENEEA. The CDR3 DNA sequence: TGTGCCAGCAGCTTAGGCACAGAATACAATGAGCAGTTCTTC. Translation gives CASSLGTEYNEQFF.

The V gene is TRBV7-8, the J gene TRBJ1-1; perhaps TRBD1 as D (5 bases). The CDR3 contains 15 residues. Per germline, CDR1 SGHVS and CDR2 FQNEAQ. Deletions cut 5 bases from V and 0 bases from J, with 13 bases between. CDR3 amino acids: CASSLTTDMNTEAFF. In DNA form, the CDR3 reads TGTGCCAGCAGCCTAACGACAGACATGAACACTGAAGCTTTCTTT. The variable domain in full, with the rest retrieved from reference TRBV7-8 and TRBJ1-1, is GAGVSQSPRYKVAKRGQDVALRCDPISGHVSLFWYQQALGQGPEFLTYFQNEAQLDKSGLPSDRFFAERPEGSVSTLKIQRTQQEDSAVYLCASSLTTDMNTEAFFGQGTRLTVV.